This T cell receptor beta chain was captured in a study of T cell repertoires in cytomegalovirus infection. The overall study: Public TCR beta signature analysis indicated the presence of both CMV infection and matching HLA type.

Via MiXCR, TCRdb re-called the reads, giving one row per CDR3 protein. The sample records 200,000 to 300,000 distinct CDR3 sequences, approximately 13% being singletons. The germline V gene encodes CDR1 SGHTA and CDR2 FQGNSA. The CDR3 loop spans 16 amino acids. V lost 5 bases and J 0 bases, leaving 14 bases between the germline ends. This clonotype showed up many times. Sequenced material: PBMCs. This receptor was obtained from a human donor in good health (CMV status not recorded). Some clones in this sample may be carry-over from other donors' samples. The V gene is TRBV7-2, the J gene TRBJ1-3, with D unresolved. DNA for the CDR3: TGTGCCAGCAGCCGCCCCGCCGTCGCCTCTGGAAACACCATATATTTT. This sequence encodes CASSRPAVASGNTIYF.